Below, 24 T cell receptor beta chains from the same sample are listed, as sequenced in a study of blood T cells in healthy people across ages. Through a sample-barcoded 5' primer and a J-beta primer mix, a second PCR was run for roughly 7 to 11 cycles. TCRdb used MiXCR to reprocess the 5' RACE reads, holding one entry per CDR3 protein. Of about 580,000 distinct CDR3 sequences listed, more than 45% are singletons. Sequencing was performed on blood. Receptor source: a man at least 80 years old in good health.

The rearrangement links TRBV20-1 to TRBJ2-3, with 15 bases lining up with TRBD2. Germline assignment: CDR1 DFQATT and CDR2 SNEGSKA (reference sequence). V lost 6 bases and J lost 4; bases outside the gene matches: 5. The CDR3 is 15 residues long. The CDR3 is CSAAGLAGGPDTQYF. The CDR3, as DNA: TGCAGTGCAGCAGGACTAGCGGGAGGGCCAGATACGCAGTATTTT.

This chain joins TRBV12-3 or TRBV12-4 and TRBJ2-1; D perhaps matches TRBD1 (6 bases). The CDR3 runs 12 residues. Between the trimmed V and J ends, which lost 5 bases and 13 bases, there was a span of 15 bases. CDR3 sequence reads: CASSDRLTPQFF. Written as DNA, the CDR3 is TGTGCCAGCAGTGACAGGCTTACTCCTCAGTTCTTC.

The rearrangement uses TRBV2 and TRBJ2-3; 9 nucleotides match TRBD2. Per germline, CDR1 SNHLY and CDR2 FYNNEI. With 6 bases clipped from V and 9 bases from J, the junction kept 13 bases outside the gene matches. The length of the CDR3 is 15 residues. CDR3 DNA sequence: TGTGCCAGCAGCCGAGCTAGCGGGAACGTAGAGACGCAGTATTTT. Translating gives CASSRASGNVETQYF.

The sample holds many counts of this clonotype. The chain combines TRBV20-1 with TRBJ2-1, with D possibly TRBD2 on 5 matching bases. This CDR3 spans 15 amino acids. Germline CDR1 and CDR2: DFQATT and SNEGSKA (reference sequence). Trimming removed 6 bases at V and 5 bases at J, with 20 bases between. The CDR3 DNA follows: TGCAGTGCCAGCGGACGGACTGAAAGCCACAATGAGCAGTTCTTC. Translated, it gives CSASGRTESHNEQFF.

This clonotype was seen a few times. The rearrangement uses TRBV6-6 and TRBJ1-2; D gene uncertain. Germline V gene lookup returns CDR1 MNHNY and CDR2 SVGAGI (reference sequence). The CDR3 covers 14 residues. Trimming left V 2 bases short and J 2 bases short, with 9 bases between. The CDR3 sequence: CASSYATRNYGYTF. CDR3 DNA: TGTGCCAGCAGTTACGCGACCAGGAACTATGGCTACACCTTC.

This clonotype was detected a few times. This chain links TRBV20-1 with TRBJ1-6; D not resolved. This CDR3 is 14 amino acids long. Trimming removed 5 bases from V and 5 bases from J, with 13 bases in between. The germline V gene has CDR1 DFQATT and CDR2 SNEGSKA (reference sequence). The CDR3 sequence: CSASFRIDNSPLHF. The CDR3 DNA sequence: TGCAGTGCTTCCTTCAGGATTGATAATTCACCCCTCCACTTT.

V is TRBV28 and J is TRBJ2-3; 8 positions agree with TRBD1. CDR1 is MDHEN, CDR2 SYDVKM, per germline. Unmatched junction bases numbered 6, after V lost 9 bases and J lost 1 base. The CDR3 is 14 amino acids. The CDR3 here is CASTGGRGTDTQYF. The CDR3 DNA is TGTGCCAGTACAGGGGGGCGTGGCACAGATACGCAGTATTTT.

J is TRBJ1-4 and V is TRBV7-2, with no clear D. CDR1 and CDR2 from the germline V gene are SGHTA and FQGNSA. The ends were cut back, 4 bases at V and 4 bases at J, with 16 bases in the middle. CDR3 length: 16 amino acids. The CDR3 region has the DNA TGTGCCAGCAGCTCCTCCAGTCGGCAGCATAATGAAAAACTGTTTTTT. As protein: CASSSSSRQHNEKLFF.

This chain links TRBV7-2 with TRBJ2-1; TRBD2 matches 9 bases. From germline, CDR1 is SGHTA and CDR2 FQGNSA. V lost 5 bases and J lost 4; bases outside the gene matches: 6. The CDR3 has 15 residues. The CDR3: CASSGRLADYNEQFF. CDR3 DNA: TGTGCCAGCAGCGGGCGACTAGCGGATTACAATGAGCAGTTCTTC. The complete variable domain, with remaining parts taken from reference TRBV7-2 and TRBJ2-1, reads GAGVSQSPSNKVTEKGKDVELRCDPISGHTALYWYRQSLGQGLEFLIYFQGNSAPDKSGLPSDRFSAERTGGSVSTLTIQRTQQEDSAVYLCASSGRLADYNEQFFGPGTRLTVL.

This clonotype was seen only a few times. The V call is TRBV6-1, the J call TRBJ2-3; the D is unclear. Trimming left V 3 bases short and J 5 bases short, with 9 bases between. CDR1 and CDR2 from the germline V gene are MNHNS and SASEGT. The CDR3 contains 13 residues. The CDR3 spells CASSESREDTQYF. The CDR3 region has the DNA TGTGCCAGCAGTGAGAGTAGGGAAGATACGCAGTATTTT.

The genes are TRBV11-1 and TRBJ2-7, with D perhaps given as TRBD1 or TRBD2 (5 bases each). Deletions cut 3 bases from V and 3 bases from J, with 15 bases between. The CDR3 loop spans 15 amino acids. CDR1 and CDR2 from the germline V gene are SGHAT and FQDESV (reference sequence). CDR3 region: CASSFRRDGNYEQYF. CDR3 coding DNA: TGTGCCAGCAGCTTTAGACGGGACGGAAACTACGAGCAGTACTTC.

This clonotype was picked up one time. V gene TRBV6-6 combines with J gene TRBJ2-7; D gene unclear. The CDR3 is 13 amino acids. In germline, CDR1 is MNHNY, CDR2 SVGAGI (reference sequence). CDR3 in amino acids: CTNSDSITYEQYF. The CDR3 nucleotides are TGTACCAACAGTGACTCGATCACCTACGAGCAGTACTTC.

This rearrangement joins TRBV29-1 to TRBJ2-1; 8 nucleotides agree with TRBD2. The J call may be faulty, since TRBJ2-7 better matches the DNA end. This CDR3 is 14 amino acids long. CDR1 is SQVTM, CDR2 ANQGSEA, per germline. In DNA form, the CDR3 reads TGCAGCGTTGTAAGCGGGAGCTCCTACAATGAGCAGTACTTC. Protein: CSVVSGSSYNEQYF.

Worth noting for this clonotype: At one of its ends the junction is not consistent with the germline gene, which may arise from a read error. The chain links TRBV27 to TRBJ2-5; the match to TRBD1 covers 7 bases. The DNA matches TRBJ2-1 better at its end, which makes the J call doubtful. In germline, CDR1 is MNHEY, CDR2 SMNVEV (reference sequence). The CDR3 contains 15 residues. CDR3: CASSLSSGGWETQFF. The CDR3 nucleotides read TGTGCCAGCAGCTTATCTTCAGGGGGTTGGGAGACCCAGTTCTTC.

As to this clonotype: A much more abundant neighbour one base away suggests this may be a read error. The chain has TRBV20-1 and TRBJ2-1; 10 nucleotides match TRBD1. The DNA end is a closer match to TRBJ2-7, so the J assignment may be wrong. The germline gives CDR1 DFQATT, CDR2 SNEGSKA (reference sequence). There are 14 residues in the CDR3. CDR3 nucleotide sequence: TGCAGTGCTAGTGGACAGGGGGTAATTAATGAGCAGTACTTC. It yields the protein CSASGQGVINEQYF.

This clonotype appeared a few times. J is TRBJ1-6 and V is TRBV6-1; TRBD1 matches at 9 bases. CDR3 size: 17 residues. V shed 6 bases and J 0 bases; nucleotides not matched to a gene: 6. Germline CDR1 and CDR2: MNHNS and SASEGT. CDR3 loop: CASSAGQGSSYNSPLHF. CDR3 nucleotide sequence: TGTGCCAGCAGCGCGGGACAGGGAAGCTCCTATAATTCACCCCTCCACTTT.

The chain uses TRBV2 and TRBJ2-1; D may be TRBD2 (5 bases). The ends were cut back, 0 bases at V and 3 bases at J, with 9 bases in the middle. This CDR3 has 15 amino acids. Germline-derived CDR1 and CDR2 are SNHLY and FYNNEI. CDR3 sequence reads: CASSEARAGYNEQFF. The CDR3 DNA is TGTGCCAGCAGTGAAGCGCGGGCAGGCTACAATGAGCAGTTCTTC. Full variable domain (missing parts from reference TRBV2 and TRBJ2-1): EPEVTQTPSHQVTQMGQEVILRCVPISNHLYFYWYRQILGQKVEFLVSFYNNEISEKSEIFDDQFSVERPDGSNFTLKIRSTKLEDSAMYFCASSEARAGYNEQFFGPGTRLTVL.

This clonotype was counted ten times or more. The V gene is TRBV6-6, the J gene TRBJ2-7; 8 positions agree with TRBD1. The CDR3 spans 15 residues. Looked up from germline, CDR1 is MNHNY and CDR2 is SVGAGI (reference sequence). V shed 2 bases, J shed 7 bases, and the junction held 10 bases outside the gene matches. The CDR3 nucleotides are TGTGCCAGCAGTTACGACAGAATGACAGGGGATGAGCAGTACTTC. This sequence encodes CASSYDRMTGDEQYF.

The chain links TRBV7-6 to TRBJ2-1; 12 bases agree with TRBD2. The CDR3 spans 16 residues. V gave up 3 bases and J gave up 9 bases; unmatched junction bases: 9. CDR1 is SGHVS and CDR2 is FNYEAQ in the germline V gene. The CDR3, as DNA: TGTGCCAGCAGCTTCGACCTAGCGGGGGGGCCGGGTGAGCAGTTCTTC. Translation gives CASSFDLAGGPGEQFF. The whole variable domain, filled in from reference TRBV7-6 and TRBJ2-1, reads GAGVSQSPRYKVTKRGQDVALRCDPISGHVSLYWYRQALGQGPEFLTYFNYEAQQDKSGLPNDRFSAERPEGSISTLTIQRTEQRDSAMYRCASSFDLAGGPGEQFFGPGTRLTVL.

The gene calls are TRBV7-2 and TRBJ2-5; TRBD2 agrees at 12 bases. The CDR3 has 17 residues. J lost 5 bases, V lost 1 base, and 8 bases had no gene match. Germline loops: CDR1 SGHTA, CDR2 FQGNSA. The CDR3, as DNA: TGTGCCAGCAGCTTAGTTGCTAGCGGGAGGGCCGTGGAGACCCAGTACTTC. This translates into CASSLVASGRAVETQYF.

The chain links TRBV4-3 to TRBJ2-7, with D possibly TRBD1 on 6 matching bases. Trimming took off 0 bases at V and 3 bases at J, with 9 bases between the two ends. The CDR3 spans 14 residues. CDR1 is LGHNA and CDR2 is YSLEER in the germline V gene. The chain's CDR3 is CASSQEQGRYEQYF. CDR3 sequence (DNA): TGCGCCAGCAGCCAAGAACAGGGCCGCTACGAGCAGTACTTC.

This chain connects TRBV4-2 to TRBJ1-6; tentatively, D is TRBD1 (6 bases). This CDR3 has 17 residues. Germline V lookup: CDR1 LGHNA, CDR2 YNFKEQ. V shed 0 bases and J shed 2 bases, with 11 bases lying between them. The chain's CDR3 is CASSQEAAGAYNSPLHF. DNA for the CDR3: TGTGCCAGCAGCCAAGAGGCGGCAGGGGCCTATAATTCACCCCTCCACTTT.

This chain joins TRBV7-2 and TRBJ2-5, with TRBD1 matching over 7 bases. The last part of the DNA fits TRBJ2-7 better; the J call may be wrong. From germline, CDR1 is SGHTA and CDR2 FQGNSA. CDR3 length equals 15 residues. CDR3 sequence (DNA): TGTGCCAGCAGCAGAGACCGGGACAGCTTATACGAGCAGTACTTC. Amino acids: CASSRDRDSLYEQYF.

The chain employs TRBV7-2 and TRBJ1-1; D uncertain. Germline V gene sequence: CDR1 SGHTA, CDR2 FQGNSA. V was shortened by 5 bases and J by 1 base, with 8 bases between the two germline ends. The CDR3 is made up of 13 amino acids. The CDR3 here is CASSPQPNTEAFF. CDR3 nucleotides: TGTGCCAGCAGCCCCCAGCCGAACACTGAAGCTTTCTTT.